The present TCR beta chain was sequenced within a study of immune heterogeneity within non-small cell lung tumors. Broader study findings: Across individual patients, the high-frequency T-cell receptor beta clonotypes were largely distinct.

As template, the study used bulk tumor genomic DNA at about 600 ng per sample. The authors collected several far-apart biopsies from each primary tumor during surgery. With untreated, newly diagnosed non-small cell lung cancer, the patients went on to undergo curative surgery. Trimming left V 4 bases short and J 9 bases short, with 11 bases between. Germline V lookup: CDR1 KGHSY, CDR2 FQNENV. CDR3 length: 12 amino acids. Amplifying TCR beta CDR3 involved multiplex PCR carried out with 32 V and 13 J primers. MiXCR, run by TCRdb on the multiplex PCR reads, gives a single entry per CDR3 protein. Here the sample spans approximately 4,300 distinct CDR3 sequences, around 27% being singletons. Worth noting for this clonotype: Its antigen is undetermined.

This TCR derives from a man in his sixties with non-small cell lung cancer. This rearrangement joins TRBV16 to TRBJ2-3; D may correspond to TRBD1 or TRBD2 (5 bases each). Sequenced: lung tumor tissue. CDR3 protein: CASSPGPPTQYF. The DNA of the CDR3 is TGTGCCAGCAGCCCGGGACCACCCACGCAGTATTTT.